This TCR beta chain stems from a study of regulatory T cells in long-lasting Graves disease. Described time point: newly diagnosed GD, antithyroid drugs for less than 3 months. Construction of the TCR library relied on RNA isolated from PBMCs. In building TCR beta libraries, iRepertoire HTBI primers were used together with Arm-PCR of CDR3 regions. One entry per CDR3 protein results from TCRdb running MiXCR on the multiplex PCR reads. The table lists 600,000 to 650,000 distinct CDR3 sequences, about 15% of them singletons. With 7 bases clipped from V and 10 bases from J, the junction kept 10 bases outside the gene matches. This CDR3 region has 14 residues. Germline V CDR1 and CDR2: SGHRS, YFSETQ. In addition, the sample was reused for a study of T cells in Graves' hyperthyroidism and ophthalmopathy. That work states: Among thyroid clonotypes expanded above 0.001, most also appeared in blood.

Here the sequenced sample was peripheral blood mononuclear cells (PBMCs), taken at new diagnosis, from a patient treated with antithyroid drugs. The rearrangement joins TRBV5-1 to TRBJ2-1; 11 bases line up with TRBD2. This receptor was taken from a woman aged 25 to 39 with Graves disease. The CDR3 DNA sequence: TGCGCCAGCTACGCCGGGACTAGCGGTGAAGAGCAGTTCTTC. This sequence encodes CASYAGTSGEEQFF.